The clone carrying this T cell receptor (beta chain) has just a few counts. The antigen remains unidentified. TCRdb itself ran the 5' RACE reads through MiXCR, one entry per CDR3 protein. The sample yields approximately 670,000 distinct CDR3 sequences, approximately 6% seen once. The source of the sample is a study of identical twins. The CDR3 is 17 residues long. The germline CDR1 and CDR2 sequences are SGHRS and YFSETQ. V was clipped by 5 bases and J by 4 bases, with 22 bases between them. Findings of the study overall: Among out-of-frame alpha sequences shared by twins, low generation probability occurred in excess.

The rearrangement joins TRBV5-1 to TRBJ2-1; no clear D gene. This clonotype was sampled from a man aged 18 to 29 in good health. What was sequenced was naive T cells sorted from blood. The CDR3 region is CASRSSTQAFRYNEQFF. The CDR3 DNA reads TGCGCCAGCAGATCATCCACCCAGGCGTTCCGATACAATGAGCAGTTCTTC.